Following are 25 T cell receptor beta chains from one sample sequenced in a study of T cells of healthy individuals. TCRdb ran MiXCR on the 5' RACE reads and lists one entry per CDR3 protein. This repertoire shows 60,000 to 80,000 distinct CDR3 sequences, about 16% found once; its top ten account for roughly 4.7%. The receptors here all came from a human donor in good health.

This clonotype was found many times. V and J are TRBV27 and TRBJ2-5, with 11 bases matching TRBD1. With V trimmed by 5 bases and J by 2 bases, 7 bases remained unmatched. This CDR3 has 16 residues. CDR1 and CDR2 from the germline V gene are MNHEY and SMNVEV (reference sequence). The CDR3 nucleotides read TGTGCCAGCAGTCCATCAGGGACAGGGGGTCAAGAGACCCAGTACTTC. It specifies CASSPSGTGGQETQYF.

The rearrangement uses TRBV7-2 and TRBJ2-5, with D perhaps matching TRBD1 (5 bases). Germline-derived CDR1 and CDR2 are SGHTA and FQGNSA. V dropped 7 bases and J dropped 5 bases, with 14 bases sitting between them. The CDR3 loop spans 13 amino acids. CDR3 sequence (DNA): TGTGCCAGCATGTCCCCGAAGGGGGAGACCCAGTACTTC. It codes for CASMSPKGETQYF.

In its sample, this clonotype was seen a few times. V and J are TRBV27 and TRBJ1-1; 7 bases are a match to TRBD1. Germline V gene lookup returns CDR1 MNHEY and CDR2 SMNVEV (reference sequence). This CDR3 is built from 13 residues. V shed 7 bases and J 5 bases; nucleotides not matched to a gene: 7. The CDR3 nucleotides are TGTGCCAGCAAGCCCCTACAGGGGACTGAAGCTTTCTTT. Translating it yields CASKPLQGTEAFF.

This clonotype was seen only a few times. The CDR3 is CASSDETLHGGTDTQYF. In DNA form, the CDR3 reads TGTGCCAGCAGTGACGAAACCTTGCACGGTGGCACAGATACGCAGTATTTT. The J gene is TRBJ2-3, the V gene TRBV25-1; D is unresolved. The CDR3 length is 17 residues. The germline gives CDR1 MGHDK, CDR2 SYGVNS. V dropped 3 bases and J dropped 1 base, with 17 bases sitting between them.

This clonotype was counted a few times. This rearrangement joins TRBV9 to TRBJ2-1, with a weak D call TRBD2 (6 bases). Trimming pared 4 bases from V and 1 base from J, leaving 15 bases between. This CDR3 region has 16 residues. Germline V lookup: CDR1 SGDLS, CDR2 YYNGEE. In nucleotides, the CDR3 is TGTGCCAGCAGCCCCGGGGTAGCGGCATCCTACAATGAGCAGTTCTTC. Protein sequence: CASSPGVAASYNEQFF.

The chain is built from TRBV5-1 and TRBJ2-7; 8 bases match TRBD2. This CDR3 contains 14 residues. The germline V gene has CDR1 SGHRS and CDR2 YFSETQ. J was trimmed by 1 base and V by 0 bases; bases with no gene match: 0. CDR3 nucleotide sequence: TGCGCCAGCAGCTTGGAGCGGGGGTCCTACGAGCAGTACTTC. It translates to CASSLERGSYEQYF. The variable domain in full, with the rest retrieved from reference TRBV5-1 and TRBJ2-7, is KAGVTQTPRYLIKTRGQQVTLSCSPISGHRSVSWYQQTPGQGLQFLFEYFSETQRNKGNFPGRFSGRQFSNSRSEMNVSTLELGDSALYLCASSLERGSYEQYFGPGTRLTVT.

This clonotype was found many times. V and J are TRBV5-1 and TRBJ2-7; 9 bases line up with TRBD1. Germline-derived CDR1 and CDR2 are SGHRS and YFSETQ. Germline trimming cut 2 bases from V and 3 bases from J; bases unmatched to any gene: 9. CDR3 length equals 16 residues. Written as DNA, the CDR3 is TGCGCCAGCAGCTTAGATACGGGGACAGGGAACTACGAGCAGTACTTC. This encodes CASSLDTGTGNYEQYF.

This clonotype was seen a handful of times. The rearrangement links TRBV5-6 to TRBJ2-7; 7 positions agree with TRBD1. Germline V gene sequence: CDR1 SGHDT, CDR2 YYEEEE. The CDR3 has 22 residues. V lost 3 bases to trimming and J lost 2 bases; unmatched junction nucleotides: 29. For the CDR3, the DNA is TGTGCCAGCAGCTGGACCGGGACAGCATCCTCGATGGCTCCGCGGATGACCTACGAGCAGTACTTC. Translation: CASSWTGTASSMAPRMTYEQYF.

This clonotype was observed a few times. The chain links TRBV21-1 to TRBJ1-5; the table's D call TRBD1 went unverified against the DNA. TRBV21-1 is tagged as a pseudogene. The CDR3 has 15 amino acids. For the CDR3, the DNA is TGTGCCAGCAGCAAAGCTAGGGGCGGACCTCAGCCCCAGCATTTT. Its translation: CASSKARGGPQPQHF.

This clonotype occurred many times. The chain combines TRBV4-1 with TRBJ1-1; 8 nucleotides line up with TRBD1. CDR3 length: 16 amino acids. The germline gives CDR1 MGHRA, CDR2 YSYEKL. V dropped 4 bases and J dropped 1; count of bases not matched to a gene: 8. CDR3 nucleotides: TGCGCCAGCAGCCGCGGGACAGGAAGGAAGAACACTGAAGCTTTCTTT. Translated, it gives CASSRGTGRKNTEAFF.

This clonotype was observed many times. The V gene is TRBV29-1, the J gene TRBJ2-7; 8 positions agree with TRBD1. The germline V gene encodes CDR1 SQVTM and CDR2 ANQGSEA. Losses at the gene ends were 7 bases for V and 4 bases for J; bases not matched to a gene: 12. The CDR3 extends over 14 amino acids. The CDR3 sequence: CSDRLGTGDYEQYF. The CDR3 nucleotides are TGCAGCGACCGTTTAGGGACAGGAGATTACGAGCAGTACTTC.

The table lists this clonotype with a few counts. V is TRBV3-1 and J is TRBJ1-2; D is possibly TRBD1 (5 bases). Trimming left V 2 bases short and J 2 bases short, with 18 bases between. In germline, CDR1 is LGHDT, CDR2 YNNKEL (reference sequence). The CDR3 totals 17 residues. The CDR3 is CASSQSELGTRNYGYTF. The CDR3 DNA is TGTGCCAGCAGCCAATCCGAACTGGGGACCAGGAACTATGGCTACACCTTC.

This clonotype was seen many times. CDR3 amino acids: CASSLGYEQYF. In DNA form, the CDR3 reads TGTGCCAGCAGTCTAGGCTACGAGCAGTACTTC. The V call is TRBV6-2 or TRBV6-3, the J call TRBJ2-7; D gene unclear. The CDR3 runs to 11 residues. Germline V gene sequence: CDR1 MNHEY, CDR2 SVGEGT. The germline V and J ends were trimmed by 5 bases and 3 bases, with 5 bases remaining between them.

Ten or more counts support this clonotype. This chain links TRBV6-5 with TRBJ1-5; D gene ambiguous. Trimming removed 8 bases at V and 2 bases at J, with 1 base between. CDR1 and CDR2 (germline): MNHEY, SVGAGI. The CDR3 is made up of 10 amino acids. CDR3 coding DNA: TGTGCCAGCGGCAATCAGCCCCAGCATTTT. Translating gives CASGNQPQHF.

This chain connects TRBV5-1 to TRBJ2-7; TRBD1 or TRBD2 may be the D gene (5 bases each). CDR3 size: 15 residues. Germline V gene sequence: CDR1 SGHRS, CDR2 YFSETQ. Between the trimmed V and J ends, which lost 4 bases and 9 bases, there was a span of 23 bases. The chain's CDR3 is CASSPEGEPSYAQYF. The CDR3, as DNA: TGCGCCAGCAGCCCCGAAGGGGAGCCGTCCTATGCGCAGTACTTC.

This clonotype was seen just once. The chain recombines TRBV6-4 with TRBJ1-1, with D maybe TRBD1 (5 bases). The germline V and J ends were trimmed by 2 bases and 2 bases, with 15 bases remaining between them. Germline assignment: CDR1 MRHNA and CDR2 SNTAGT. The CDR3 runs 16 residues. The CDR3 reads CASSDRGPPLNTEAFF. CDR3 bases: TGTGCCAGCAGTGACCGGGGACCGCCCTTAAACACTGAAGCTTTCTTT.

V gene TRBV5-1 combines with J gene TRBJ2-3, with TRBD2 matching over 9 bases. Germline CDR1 and CDR2: SGHRS and YFSETQ. V trimming: 2 bases; J trimming: 2 bases; junction bases outside the gene matches: 6. This CDR3 comprises 16 residues. The CDR3 DNA follows: TGCGCCAGCAGCTTAGGAGCGGGAGGACTCACAGATACGCAGTATTTT. Protein: CASSLGAGGLTDTQYF.

This clonotype was detected many times. At one boundary the junction diverges from the germline segment, which might be a read error. J is TRBJ1-4 and V is TRBV12-3 or TRBV12-4; a possible D gene is TRBD1 (5 bases). The CDR3 contains 11 residues. Written as DNA, the CDR3 is TGTGCCAGCGTACAACTTCCGGGACGGAGCTTT. Protein sequence: CASVQLPGRSF.

The V and J genes are TRBV4-1 and TRBJ1-4, with 8 bases lining up with TRBD1. This CDR3 contains 15 residues. Per germline, CDR1 MGHRA and CDR2 YSYEKL. V was clipped by 6 bases and J by 3 bases; unmatched bases: 6. In DNA, the CDR3 is TGCGCCAGCAGACCTCCGGGACAGGCTAATGAAAAACTGTTTTTT. This encodes CASRPPGQANEKLFF.

The chain joins TRBV5-1 to TRBJ2-5; D gene uncertain. This CDR3 spans 12 amino acids. The germline V gene has CDR1 SGHRS and CDR2 YFSETQ. V was cut by 0 bases and J by 4 bases, with 4 bases left in between. The CDR3 here is CASSLEGETQYF. The CDR3 DNA follows: TGCGCCAGCAGCTTGGAGGGAGAGACCCAGTACTTC.

This clonotype has at least ten counts. The gene calls are TRBV4-1 and TRBJ2-3; D possibly matches TRBD1 or TRBD2 (5 bases each). The CDR3 runs 15 residues. V shed 1 base and J shed 2 bases, with 10 bases lying between them. Germline CDR1 MGHRA, CDR2 YSYEKL. The CDR3, as DNA: TGCGCCAGCAGCCAAGTAACCGGGGCCACAGATACGCAGTATTTT. This gives the protein CASSQVTGATDTQYF.

This clonotype turned up a few times. The rearrangement joins TRBV19 to TRBJ1-1; a weak D match, TRBD1 (6 bases). The germline V gene encodes CDR1 LNHDA and CDR2 SQIVND (reference sequence). The germline V and J ends were trimmed by 3 bases and 0 bases, with 8 bases remaining between them. The length of the CDR3 is 14 residues. The CDR3 reads CASSMGALNTEAFF. The CDR3 DNA sequence: TGTGCCAGTAGTATGGGGGCCTTGAACACTGAAGCTTTCTTT. Combining the CDR3 with reference TRBV19 and TRBJ1-1 gives the whole variable domain DGGITQSPKYLFRKEGQNVTLSCEQNLNHDAMYWYRQDPGQGLRLIYYSQIVNDFQKGDIAEGYSVSREKKESFPLTVTSAQKNPTAFYLCASSMGALNTEAFFGQGTRLTVV.

This clonotype was seen ten or more times. This sequence joins TRBV27 and TRBJ1-2; 11 nucleotides agree with TRBD1. Germline V CDR1 and CDR2: MNHEY, SMNVEV (reference sequence). The CDR3 is 14 residues long. Losses at the gene ends were 6 bases for V and 6 bases for J; bases not matched to a gene: 6. The CDR3 DNA sequence: TGTGCCAGCAGGAGGACAGGGGGCGATAATGGCTACACCTTC. It specifies CASRRTGGDNGYTF.

The rearrangement links TRBV12-3 or TRBV12-4 to TRBJ2-6, with D perhaps matching TRBD2 (6 bases). The CDR3 runs 14 residues. Trimming removed 8 bases from V and 2 bases from J, with 10 bases in between. CDR3 residues: CASLRGTGANVLTF. The CDR3 DNA sequence: TGTGCCAGCCTACGGGGGACTGGGGCCAACGTCCTGACTTTC.

This sequence joins TRBV20-1 and TRBJ2-3, with D uncertain. Trimming pared 7 bases from V and 0 bases from J, leaving 26 bases between. CDR3 length: 18 amino acids. The germline V gene has CDR1 DFQATT and CDR2 SNEGSKA (reference sequence). In DNA, the CDR3 is TGCAGTGTTCCACGGGCGGCTAGTAAACTCACTAGCACAGATACGCAGTATTTT. It yields the protein CSVPRAASKLTSTDTQYF.